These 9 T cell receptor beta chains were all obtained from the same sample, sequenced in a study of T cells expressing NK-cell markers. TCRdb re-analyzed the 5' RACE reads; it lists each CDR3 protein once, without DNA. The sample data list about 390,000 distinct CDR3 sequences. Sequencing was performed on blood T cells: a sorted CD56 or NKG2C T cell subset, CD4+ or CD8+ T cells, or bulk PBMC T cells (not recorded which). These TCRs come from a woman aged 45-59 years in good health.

The CDR3 spells CASRTSGRGTGELFF. The V call is TRBV12-3 or TRBV12-4, the J call TRBJ2-2; TCRdb indicates TRBD2, and absent DNA this call remains unverified. The CDR3 runs to 15 residues.

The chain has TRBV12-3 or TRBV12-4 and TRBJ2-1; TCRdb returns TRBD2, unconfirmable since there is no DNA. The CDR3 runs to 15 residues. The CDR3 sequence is CASSFFTRGGNEQFF.

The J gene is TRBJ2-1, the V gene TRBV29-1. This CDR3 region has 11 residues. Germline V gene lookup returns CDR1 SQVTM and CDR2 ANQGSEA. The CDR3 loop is CNIEDDGEQFF.

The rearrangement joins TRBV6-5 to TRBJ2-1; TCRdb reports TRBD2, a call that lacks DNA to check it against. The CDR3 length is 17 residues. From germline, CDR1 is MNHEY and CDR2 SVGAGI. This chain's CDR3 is CASSYGVAEGPYNEQFF.

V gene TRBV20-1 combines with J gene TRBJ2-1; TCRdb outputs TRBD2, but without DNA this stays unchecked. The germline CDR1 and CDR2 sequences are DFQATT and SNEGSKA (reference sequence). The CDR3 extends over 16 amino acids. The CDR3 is CSALLAGDLPYNEQFF.

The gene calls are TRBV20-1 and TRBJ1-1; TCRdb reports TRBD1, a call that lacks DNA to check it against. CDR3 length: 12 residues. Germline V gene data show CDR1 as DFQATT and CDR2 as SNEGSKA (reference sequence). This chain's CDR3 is CSALARGLEAFF.

CDR3 protein: CASRPPGGGRDTQYF. This chain joins TRBV7-8 and TRBJ2-3; TCRdb names TRBD1, which stays unverified in the absence of DNA. CDR1 and CDR2 from the germline V gene are SGHVS and FQNEAQ. The CDR3 consists of 15 residues. Using reference TRBV7-8 and TRBJ2-3 for the parts outside the CDR3, the full variable domain is GAGVSQSPRYKVAKRGQDVALRCDPISGHVSLFWYQQALGQGPEFLTYFQNEAQLDKSGLPSDRFFAERPEGSVSTLKIQRTQQEDSAVYLCASRPPGGGRDTQYFGPGTRLTVL.

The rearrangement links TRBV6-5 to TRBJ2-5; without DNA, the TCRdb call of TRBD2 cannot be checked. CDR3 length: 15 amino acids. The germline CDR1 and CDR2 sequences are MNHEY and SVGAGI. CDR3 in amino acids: CASSSYGLAQETQYF.

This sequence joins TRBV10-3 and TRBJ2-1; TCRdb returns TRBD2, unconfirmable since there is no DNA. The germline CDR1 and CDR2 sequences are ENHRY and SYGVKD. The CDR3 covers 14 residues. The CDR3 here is CAIRLAGEYNEQFF.